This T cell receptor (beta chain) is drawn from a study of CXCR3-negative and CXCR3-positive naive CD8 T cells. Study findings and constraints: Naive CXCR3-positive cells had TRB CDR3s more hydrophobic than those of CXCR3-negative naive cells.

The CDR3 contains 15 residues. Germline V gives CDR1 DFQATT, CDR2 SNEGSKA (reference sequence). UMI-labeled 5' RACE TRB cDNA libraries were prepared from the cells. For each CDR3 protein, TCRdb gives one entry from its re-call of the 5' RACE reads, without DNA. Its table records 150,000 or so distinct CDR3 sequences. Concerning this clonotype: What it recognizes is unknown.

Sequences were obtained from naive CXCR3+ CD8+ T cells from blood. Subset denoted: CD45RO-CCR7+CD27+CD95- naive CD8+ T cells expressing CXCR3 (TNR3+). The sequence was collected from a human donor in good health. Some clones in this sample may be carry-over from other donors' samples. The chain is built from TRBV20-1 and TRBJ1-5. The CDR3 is CSALVEGYGNQPQHF.